This is a list of T cell receptor beta chains from one sample in a study of blood T cell repertoires in COVID-19. TCRdb's copy holds only in-frame clones and misses some; the assay was immunoSEQ multiplex PCR. In the table there are around 26,000 clones, approximately 80% of which are singletons. The sample consisted of peripheral blood. These receptors came from a woman aged 70-85 years with COVID-19, enrolled during active disease. The CDR3 runs from the conserved cysteine through the conserved F or W. A D gene is named only where the DNA matches it firmly. Not every row has a clone size; where given, it reads once, few, many or a size class.

TRBD2	TRBV7-8	NA	TRBJ2-1	TGTGCCAGCACCCTCACCGGGGGGACGCCCAATGAGCAGTTCTTC	CASTLTGGTPNEQFF
NA	TRBV18	NA	TRBJ1-1	TGTGCCAGCTCACCGCAATCGGACAAGGCTGAAGCTTTCTTT	CASSPQSDKAEAFF
NA	TRBV6-5	NA	TRBJ1-2	TGTGCCGGGTCGTCGGGGTCCAACTATGGCTACACCTTC	CAGSSGSNYGYTF
NA	TRBV18	NA	TRBJ1-1	TGTGCCAGCTCACCGAGTCGGGGGATGAACACTGAAGCTTTCTTT	CASSPSRGMNTEAFF
NA	TRBV19	NA	TRBJ1-2	TGTGCCAGTAGTATAGACGACTATGGCTACACCTTC	CASSIDDYGYTF
NA	TRBV5-1	once	TRBJ1-5	TGCGCCAGCAGCTTGGGACAGAATCAGCCCCAGCATTTT	CASSLGQNQPQHF
NA	TRBV12-3/TRBV12-4	NA	TRBJ1-1	TGTGCCAGCAGTTTGGGAGGGGTCACTGAAGCTTTCTTT	CASSLGGVTEAFF
TRBD1	TRBV24-1	NA	TRBJ1-2	TGTGCCACCAGTGATTCACGGACAGGGGGCTTTGGCTACACCTTC	CATSDSRTGGFGYTF
TRBD1	TRBV5-6	NA	TRBJ1-2	TGTGCCAGCAACCGGGACAGCCACTATGGCTACACCTTC	CASNRDSHYGYTF
NA	TRBV5-8	NA	TRBJ2-3	TGTGCCAGCAGCTCGGGGGAAAGCTCCCCAGATACGCAGTATTTT	CASSSGESSPDTQYF
NA	TRBV27	NA	TRBJ1-2	TGTGCCAGCAGTTTACCCGGGGGTGGCTACACCTTC	CASSLPGGGYTF
TRBD1	TRBV9	NA	TRBJ1-6	TGTGCCAGCAGCGACCCCACGGAGGGGGCTGCCCTCCACTTT	CASSDPTEGAALHF
NA	TRBV6-5	NA	TRBJ1-4	TGTGCCAGCAGCCCACGACGGAGAACTAATGAAAAACTGTTTTTT	CASSPRRRTNEKLFF
NA	TRBV19	NA	TRBJ1-4	TGTGCCAGTAGTATGAGAGGGAGGGACCGGCTTAATGAAAAACTGTTTTTT	CASSMRGRDRLNEKLFF
NA	TRBV6-5	NA	TRBJ1-2	TGTGCCAGCAGCCGGACTCCGGAAAACTATGGCTACACCTTC	CASSRTPENYGYTF
NA	TRBV19	NA	TRBJ1-5	TGTGCCAGTAGCCAAGCTAGGTCCCAGCATTTT	CASSQARSQHF
TRBD2	TRBV7-9	once	TRBJ2-5	TGTGCCAGCAGCCCCTGGACTAGCGGGAGTGAGACCCAGTACTTC	CASSPWTSGSETQYF
TRBD2	TRBV5-5	NA	TRBJ2-1	TGTGCCAGCAGCGCGGGACTAGCGGACTACAATGAGCAGTTCTTC	CASSAGLADYNEQFF
TRBD1	TRBV7-2	NA	TRBJ2-1	TGTGCCAGCAGCCCCGGACAGGGAAGCAATGAGCAGTTCTTC	CASSPGQGSNEQFF
TRBD2	TRBV5-4	NA	TRBJ2-3	TGTGCCAGCAGCCACAGAGCGGGAGGGCCAGATACGCAGTATTTT	CASSHRAGGPDTQYF
TRBD1	TRBV29-1	NA	TRBJ1-2	TGCAGCGTGGGGACAGGGGTGGGCTATGGCTACACCTTC	CSVGTGVGYGYTF
TRBD1	TRBV12-5	NA	TRBJ1-6	TGTGCTAGTGGTTTTCCTACAGGGGCTATAGGCTCACCCCTCCACTTT	CASGFPTGAIGSPLHF
NA	TRBV5-8	NA	TRBJ1-1	TGTGCCAGCAGCTGGGGGGGGGCTGTGAACACTGAAGCTTTCTTT	CASSWGGAVNTEAFF
NA	TRBV19	NA	TRBJ2-5	TGTGCCAGTAGTATATCCAGGGTGGGCGCCCAAGAGACCCAGTACTTC	CASSISRVGAQETQYF
NA	TRBV10-2	NA	TRBJ1-2	TGCGCCAGCAGCGGTCGAGGGGGTATAGGCTACACCTTC	CASSGRGGIGYTF
NA	TRBV7-2	NA	TRBJ2-7	TGTGCCAGCAGCTTAGCTTCAGGTTCCTACGAGCAGTACTTC	CASSLASGSYEQYF
NA	TRBV2	NA	TRBJ1-1	TGTGCCAGCAGTGAAGGGGGGTACAGGGTGAGCATGAACACTGAAGCTTTCTTT	CASSEGGYRVSMNTEAFF
NA	TRBV10-3	NA	TRBJ1-5	TGTGCCATCAGTCCGTGGGGCGGTCAGCCCCAGCATTTT	CAISPWGGQPQHF
NA	TRBV7-9	NA	TRBJ2-5	TGTGCCAGCAGCTTACCCCGGGGCCAAGAGACCCAGTACTTC	CASSLPRGQETQYF
NA	TRBV19	NA	TRBJ1-5	TGTGCCAGTAGTATAGGTACGGCAGGGGCGAACAATCAGCCCCAGCATTTT	CASSIGTAGANNQPQHF
NA	TRBV29-1	NA	TRBJ1-2	TGCAGCGGGGACCACGGGGGGGATGCCAACTATGGCTACACCTTC	CSGDHGGDANYGYTF
NA	TRBV10-3	NA	TRBJ1-3	TGTGCCATCAGTGAACCCACAGCCCAAGACTCTGGAAACACCATATATTTT	CAISEPTAQDSGNTIYF
NA	TRBV19	NA	TRBJ1-1	TGTGCCAGTAGACCCGGTTTTGTCACTGAAGCTTTCTTT	CASRPGFVTEAFF
NA	TRBV6-1	few	TRBJ1-3	TGTGCCAGCAGTGAAGCAGGACTCTTCGGAAACACCATATATTTT	CASSEAGLFGNTIYF
TRBD1	TRBV9	few	TRBJ2-6	TGTGCCAGCAGCCCGGGAACAGGGGCTGGGGCCAACGTCCTGACTTTC	CASSPGTGAGANVLTF
TRBD2	TRBV5-6	once	TRBJ2-7	TGTGCCAGCAGCTCCTGGGGTAGCGGGGACGGGGAGCAGTACTTC	CASSSWGSGDGEQYF
TRBD1	TRBV19	NA	TRBJ2-2	TGTGCCAGTAGTCTCCTGGGGACAGCAAACACCGGGGAGCTGTTTTTT	CASSLLGTANTGELFF
NA	TRBV5-5	NA	TRBJ2-1	TGTGCCAGCACCCCTAGCGTCGGTGAGCAGTTCTTC	CASTPSVGEQFF
NA	TRBV9	NA	TRBJ1-2	TGTGCCAGCAGCGTAGCTCGGGATTCGGGGTATGGCTACACCTTC	CASSVARDSGYGYTF
TRBD1	TRBV4-3	NA	TRBJ1-2	TGCGCCAGCAGCCCCGGACAGGCTAACTATGGCTACACCTTC	CASSPGQANYGYTF
TRBD2	TRBV7-9	NA	TRBJ2-1	TGTGCCAGCAGCTACCCTAGCGGGAGAAATGAGCAGTTCTTC	CASSYPSGRNEQFF
NA	TRBV9	NA	TRBJ2-2	TGTGCCAGCAGCGTAGGACAGGCTGTAACCGGGGAGCTGTTTTTT	CASSVGQAVTGELFF
NA	TRBV12-3/TRBV12-4	NA	TRBJ1-5	TGTGCCAGCAGTTTCCGGAGTCAGCCCCAGCATTTT	CASSFRSQPQHF
TRBD1	TRBV9	few	TRBJ1-2	TGTGCCAGCAGCTCTCAAACCGGGACAGGCTATGGCTACACCTTC	CASSSQTGTGYGYTF
NA	TRBV28	NA	TRBJ2-3	TGTGCCACAGGGGGACTCGCTCGGACAGATACGCAGTATTTT	CATGGLARTDTQYF
NA	TRBV9	NA	TRBJ2-1	TGTGCCAGCAGCACCCAACTAGGGAATGAGCAGTTCTTC	CASSTQLGNEQFF
NA	TRBV4-1	NA	TRBJ2-7	TGCGCCAGCAGCCAGGGCAAGCAGTACTTC	CASSQGKQYF
TRBD1	TRBV11-3	NA	TRBJ1-1	TGTGCCAGCAGTATGACGACAGGGCAAAACACTGAAGCTTTCTTT	CASSMTTGQNTEAFF
NA	TRBV7-9	NA	TRBJ1-5	TGTGCCAGCAGCACAGGGACCCGCCAGCCCCAGCATTTT	CASSTGTRQPQHF
NA	TRBV7-9	NA	TRBJ2-3	TGTGCCAGCAGCCGGTCGGGGAACGCAGATACGCAGTATTTT	CASSRSGNADTQYF
TRBD1	TRBV19	NA	TRBJ1-5	TGTGCCAGTGCCCCCGACAGGGTTCAGCCCCAGCATTTT	CASAPDRVQPQHF
TRBD1	TRBV7-2	once	TRBJ1-2	TGTGCCAGCAGCCCCCCAGGGGGCGGCTATGGCTACACCTTC	CASSPPGGGYGYTF
NA	TRBV5-4	NA	TRBJ2-2	TGTGCCAGCAGCTTGGCTGCAGGCGCGAACACCGGGGAGCTGTTTTTT	CASSLAAGANTGELFF
NA	TRBV20-1	NA	TRBJ1-2	TGCAGTGCTAGTCAGCGATATCCTAACTATGGCTACACCTTC	CSASQRYPNYGYTF
NA	TRBV2	few	TRBJ2-1	TGTGCCAGCAGTGATTTCCCGAACAACAATGAGCAGTTCTTC	CASSDFPNNNEQFF
NA	TRBV7-9	NA	TRBJ1-3	TGTGCCAGCAGCTTAGTAGGGGTTGCTGGAAACACCATATATTTT	CASSLVGVAGNTIYF
NA	TRBV7-8	few	TRBJ1-4	TGTGCCAGCAGCTTAACTGCCTTAGGGGGAAAACTGTTTTTT	CASSLTALGGKLFF